The 10 T cell receptor beta chains presented below share a single source sample, sequenced in a study of T cell repertoires in cytomegalovirus infection. TCRdb re-analysed the reads in MiXCR, keeping a single row per CDR3 protein. The table has fewer than 700,000 distinct CDR3 sequences, roughly 24% seen once. Input material: CD8+ T cells from PBMCs. These receptors were obtained from a human donor in good health (CMV status not recorded). Some clones in this sample may be carry-over from other donors' samples.

This clonotype has a count of ten or more. The chain is built from TRBV28 and TRBJ2-4; unclear D gene. Trimming took off 4 bases at V and 1 base at J, with 8 bases between the two ends. The CDR3 runs to 14 residues. Germline lookup yields CDR1 MDHEN and CDR2 SYDVKM. The chain's CDR3 is CASSSQGAKNIQYF. Here the CDR3 DNA reads TGTGCCAGCAGTTCCCAAGGTGCCAAAAACATTCAGTACTTC.

The table lists this clonotype with many counts. V and J are TRBV7-8 and TRBJ2-5; D is unclear. In germline, CDR1 is SGHVS, CDR2 FQNEAQ. Trimming took 7 bases from V and 5 from J, leaving 17 bases between them. The CDR3 is 14 residues long. In DNA, the CDR3 is TGTGCCAGCAAATCTTCATCTCTCGGGGAGACCCAGTACTTC. This sequence encodes CASKSSSLGETQYF.

The chain employs TRBV6-5 and TRBJ2-3; TRBD2 matches at 8 bases. This CDR3 spans 16 amino acids. Per the germline V gene, CDR1 is MNHEY and CDR2 is SVGAGI. Unmatched junction bases numbered 10, after V lost 2 bases and J lost 6 bases. CDR3: CASSYGGSGAFDTQYF. The CDR3 region has the DNA TGTGCCAGCAGTTACGGGGGTAGCGGGGCGTTTGATACGCAGTATTTT.

The table lists this clonotype with a few counts. The J gene is TRBJ1-5, the V gene TRBV12-3 or TRBV12-4; TRBD1 matches at 8 bases. The CDR3 is made up of 14 amino acids. With V trimmed by 6 bases and J by 7 bases, 8 bases remained unmatched. The CDR3 DNA reads TGTGCCAGCAGCCCAGGGGGCGCGGGGCAGCCCCAGCATTTT. As protein: CASSPGGAGQPQHF.

This clonotype was counted ten times or more. The chain carries TRBV7-8 and TRBJ2-2; the D is unclear. The CDR3 loop spans 13 amino acids. Deletions cut 2 bases from V and 5 bases from J, with 6 bases between. Germline CDR1 and CDR2: SGHVS and FQNEAQ. The CDR3, as DNA: TGTGCCAGCAGCTTAAGGGTTACCGGGGAGCTGTTTTTT. It yields the protein CASSLRVTGELFF.

The chain has TRBV20-1 and TRBJ2-1, with TRBD2 matching over 11 bases. The trim removed 6 bases at V and 2 bases at J, leaving 9 bases unmatched. The germline gives CDR1 DFQATT, CDR2 SNEGSKA (reference sequence). CDR3 size: 16 residues. CDR3 sequence (DNA): TGCAGTGCGCACGGACTAGCGGGTGTCGCCTACAATGAGCAGTTCTTC. It codes for CSAHGLAGVAYNEQFF.

This clonotype appeared a few times. The genes are TRBV28 and TRBJ2-3; 7 positions agree with TRBD2. J lost 2 bases, V lost 3 bases, and 5 bases had no gene match. CDR1 is MDHEN, CDR2 SYDVKM, per germline. This CDR3 contains 15 residues. This CDR3 is CASSFASGPTDTQYF. CDR3 DNA: TGTGCCAGCAGTTTTGCTAGCGGTCCCACAGATACGCAGTATTTT.

This clonotype was picked up many times. This chain uses TRBV7-2 with TRBJ2-3; 9 bases agree with TRBD1. The CDR3 runs 17 residues. The germline V gene encodes CDR1 SGHTA and CDR2 FQGNSA. V lost 1 base and J lost 3; bases outside the gene matches: 8. DNA of the CDR3: TGTGCCAGCAGCTTAGGAACTCCGGGACAGGGAACAGATACGCAGTATTTT. Its translation: CASSLGTPGQGTDTQYF. The variable domain in full, with the rest retrieved from reference TRBV7-2 and TRBJ2-3, is GAGVSQSPSNKVTEKGKDVELRCDPISGHTALYWYRQSLGQGLEFLIYFQGNSAPDKSGLPSDRFSAERTGGSVSTLTIQRTQQEDSAVYLCASSLGTPGQGTDTQYFGPGTRLTVL.

This chain connects TRBV7-9 to TRBJ2-5; TRBD2 might be the D (7 bases). Germline V gene data show CDR1 as SEHNR and CDR2 as FQNEAQ (reference sequence). The CDR3 extends over 15 amino acids. V gave up 6 bases and J gave up 4 bases, with 18 bases separating them. The CDR3 spells CASRGEGQAIETQYF. CDR3 in DNA: TGTGCCAGCAGGGGGGAGGGACAAGCGATAGAGACCCAGTACTTC.

This chain links TRBV6-8 with TRBJ2-7, with 9 bases matching TRBD2. V shed 1 base and J 7 bases; nucleotides not matched to a gene: 5. The germline V gene has CDR1 MNHGY and CDR2 SAAAGT. This CDR3 region has 14 residues. The CDR3 protein is CASSYFAGGQEQYF. The CDR3 nucleotides are TGTGCCAGCAGTTACTTTGCGGGGGGGCAAGAGCAGTACTTC.